This paragraph covers one T cell receptor beta chain sequence. The antigen this receptor binds is unknown. No base quality values were provided; no much bigger clone lies one nucleotide off. The sample is drawn from a study of vaccination effects on CD4 cells after COVID-19 (dated by TCRdb to 2021 to 2024). For context, the study as a whole: Participants received two doses of either the BNT162b2 or the mRNA-1273 mRNA SARS-CoV-2 vaccine. In both COVID-19 convalescent patients and infection-naive vaccine recipients, the study compared SARS-CoV-2 spike-specific CD4+ TCR repertoires from before mRNA vaccination with those from after it. A total of more than 8 COVID-19 convalescent patients and a few SARS-CoV-2-naive healthy vaccine recipients were included in the full study. In the study, cultures from other donors were sequenced using the Oncomine TCR Beta short-read assay on an Illumina iSeq 100. Here is what the overall study found, with its caveats: The study was limited by a small number of convalescent patients and lacked early post-infection timepoints. Among healthy vaccine recipients, nearly all vaccine-induced clones were SARS-CoV-2 mono-reactive, and only 1 of 255 was cross-reactive with common cold coronaviruses. At late post-vaccination timepoints, both infection-induced and vaccine-induced clones showed marked clonal contraction, consistent with waning T cell responses.

Its CDR3 holds 15 amino acids, cysteine through phenylalanine. CDR3 DNA is the only sequence kept; it has 45 bases, read in frame from the first base. From the germline V gene, CDR1 is KGHDR and CDR2 is SFDVKD. V is clipped by 6 bases and J by 0 bases, and the sequence between their germline boundaries is 13 bases long. The library was made by the immunoSEQ multiplex PCR assay. DNA from the cultured, isolated CD4+ T cells was subjected to TCR beta CDR3 sequencing. On the study's bioinformatics: Non-productive TCR sequences were removed and reads were trimmed to the CDR3 region, keeping CDR3s of at least 7 amino acids. The MANAFEST web app was used to pick out antigen-specific clonotypes by comparing their expansion in peptide wells with that in reference cultures. For clones to be considered positive, expansion at FDR<0.05 versus reference and all other wells, an odds ratio above 5, and a frequency above 0.1% in two replicate wells were required. A clonotype was defined as cross-reactive if the clonotype was significantly expanded both in SARS-CoV-2 spike wells and in at least one common cold coronavirus spike condition. Using the stringdist R package, CDR3 similarity was measured by Levenshtein distance, and unrooted trees were constructed with ape in R 3.6.1. Here the immuneACCESS table is served through TCRdb, limited to in-frame sequences with V and J called. Missing clones are a known gap in these copies; in checked studies unresolved V genes cover under half, and the rest lacks a known reason. The V and J calls and clone size are taken from that table; D and trimming were inferred from the DNA. In all, the sample holds roughly 63,000 clones, and 60% to 80% of those were seen once. The biggest ten clones account for 3.7% of the sample.

In the ViraFEST assay, PBMC were stimulated with viral peptide pools, and TCR sequencing was then used to find antigen-specific CD4+ T cell clonotypes based on their expansion. After around 11 days of culture, CD4+ T cells were isolated with the EasySep CD4+ T cell isolation kit. The absence of prior SARS-CoV-2 infection in healthy vaccine recipients was confirmed by negative nucleocapsid antibodies before and after vaccination. A few million PBMC per well were cultured with 8.5 to 10 ug/ml peptides in IMDM containing roughly 5% human AB serum, approximately 9.1 IU/ml IL-2 and gentamicin. Half of the culture medium was replaced with fresh IL-2-containing medium on days 3 and 7. Unless noted otherwise, every peptide stimulation condition was grown in triplicate wells. Using Ficoll-Paque Plus gradient centrifugation, PBMC were separated from whole blood and then either used fresh or cryopreserved at -140C. Overlapping peptide pools spanned the spike proteins of SARS-CoV-2 and the common cold coronaviruses HCoV-NL63, HCoV-OC43 and HCoV-229E. The QIAamp micro DNA kit was used to extract genomic DNA from the cultured CD4+ T cells.

The sequencing used CD4+ T cells from PBMCs cultured with HCoV-OC43 spike peptides, collected before COVID-19 vaccination. The sample's cell subset or site label is to be understood as: HCoV-OC43 spike overlapping peptide pool stimulation. This receptor was obtained from a human donor who received a COVID-19 vaccine. The rearrangement combines TRBV24-1 with TRBJ2-5, and possibly TRBD2, on 6 matching bases. The DNA sequence reads TGTGCCACCAGTCCGGGACTTCTATACCAAGAGACCCAGTACTTC. It translates to CATSPGLLYQETQYF.